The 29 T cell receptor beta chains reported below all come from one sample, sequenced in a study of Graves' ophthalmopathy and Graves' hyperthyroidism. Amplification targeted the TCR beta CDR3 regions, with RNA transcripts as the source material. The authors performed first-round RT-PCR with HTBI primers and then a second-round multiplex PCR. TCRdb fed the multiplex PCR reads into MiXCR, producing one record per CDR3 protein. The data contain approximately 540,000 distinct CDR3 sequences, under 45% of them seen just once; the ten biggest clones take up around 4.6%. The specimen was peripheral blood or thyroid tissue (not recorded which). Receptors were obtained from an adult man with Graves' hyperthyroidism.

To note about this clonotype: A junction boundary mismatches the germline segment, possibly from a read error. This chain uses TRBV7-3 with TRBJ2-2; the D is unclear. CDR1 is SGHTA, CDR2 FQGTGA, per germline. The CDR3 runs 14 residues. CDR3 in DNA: TGTGCCAGCAGTTGGTCAACATCCACCGTGGAGCTGTTTTTT. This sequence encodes CASSWSTSTVELFF. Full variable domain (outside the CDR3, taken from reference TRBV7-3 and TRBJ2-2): GAGVSQTPSNKVTEKGKYVELRCDPISGHTALYWYRQSLGQGPEFLIYFQGTGAADDSGLPNDRFFAVRPEGSVSTLKIQRTERGDSAVYLCASSWSTSTVELFFGEGSRLTVL.

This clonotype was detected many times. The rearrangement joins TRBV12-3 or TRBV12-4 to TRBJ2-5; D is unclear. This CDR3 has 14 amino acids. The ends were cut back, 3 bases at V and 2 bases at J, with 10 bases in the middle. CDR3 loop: CASSFGMVQETQYF. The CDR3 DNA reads TGTGCCAGCAGTTTTGGTATGGTGCAAGAGACCCAGTACTTC.

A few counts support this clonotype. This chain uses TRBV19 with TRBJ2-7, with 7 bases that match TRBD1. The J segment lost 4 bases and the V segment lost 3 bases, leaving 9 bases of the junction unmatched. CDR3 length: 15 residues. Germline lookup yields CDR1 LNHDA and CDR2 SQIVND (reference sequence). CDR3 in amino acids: CASSMFEGAAYEQYF. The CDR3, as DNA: TGTGCCAGTAGTATGTTCGAGGGGGCTGCTTACGAGCAGTACTTC.

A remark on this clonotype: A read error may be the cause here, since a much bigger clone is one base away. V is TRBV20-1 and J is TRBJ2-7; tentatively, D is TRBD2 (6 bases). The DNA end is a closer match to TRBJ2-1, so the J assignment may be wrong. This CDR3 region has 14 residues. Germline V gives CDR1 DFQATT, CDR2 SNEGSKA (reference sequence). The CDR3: CGARSVSGYNEQFF. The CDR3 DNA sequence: TGCGGTGCTAGGTCGGTTAGCGGCTACAATGAGCAGTTCTTC.

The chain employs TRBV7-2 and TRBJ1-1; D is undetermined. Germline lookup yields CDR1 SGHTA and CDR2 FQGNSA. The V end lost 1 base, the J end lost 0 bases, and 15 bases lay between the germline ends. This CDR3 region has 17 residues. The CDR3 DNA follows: TGTGCCAGCAGCTTAGTGGCCAGCGGACTCCTGAACACTGAAGCTTTCTTT. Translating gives CASSLVASGLLNTEAFF.

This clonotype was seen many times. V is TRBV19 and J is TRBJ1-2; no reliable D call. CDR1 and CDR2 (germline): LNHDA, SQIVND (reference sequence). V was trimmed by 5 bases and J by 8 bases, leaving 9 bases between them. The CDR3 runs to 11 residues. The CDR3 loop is CASSEDSGYTF. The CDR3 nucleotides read TGTGCCAGTAGTGAAGATTCGGGCTACACCTTC. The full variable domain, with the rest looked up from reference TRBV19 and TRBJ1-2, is DGGITQSPKYLFRKEGQNVTLSCEQNLNHDAMYWYRQDPGQGLRLIYYSQIVNDFQKGDIAEGYSVSREKKESFPLTVTSAQKNPTAFYLCASSEDSGYTFGSGTRLTVV.

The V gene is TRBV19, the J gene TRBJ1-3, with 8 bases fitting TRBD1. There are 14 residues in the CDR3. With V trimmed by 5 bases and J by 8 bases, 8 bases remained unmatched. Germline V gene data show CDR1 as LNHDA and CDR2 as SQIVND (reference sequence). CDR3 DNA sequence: TGTGCCAGTAGTCCCCGGACAGGGACCGACACCATATATTTT. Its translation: CASSPRTGTDTIYF.

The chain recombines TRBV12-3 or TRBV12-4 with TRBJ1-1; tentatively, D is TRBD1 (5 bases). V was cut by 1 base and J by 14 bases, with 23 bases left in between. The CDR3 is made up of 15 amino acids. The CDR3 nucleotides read TGTGCCAGCAGTTTAGGTAGCGGGACGAACAATGAGCAGTTCTTT. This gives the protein CASSLGSGTNNEQFF.

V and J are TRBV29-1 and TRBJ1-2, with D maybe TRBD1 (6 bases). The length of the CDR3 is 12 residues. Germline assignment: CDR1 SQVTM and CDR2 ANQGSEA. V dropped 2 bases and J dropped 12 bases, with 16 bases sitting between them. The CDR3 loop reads CSVESQGYGNTF. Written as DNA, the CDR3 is TGCAGCGTTGAAAGTCAGGGGTACGGAAACACCTTC.

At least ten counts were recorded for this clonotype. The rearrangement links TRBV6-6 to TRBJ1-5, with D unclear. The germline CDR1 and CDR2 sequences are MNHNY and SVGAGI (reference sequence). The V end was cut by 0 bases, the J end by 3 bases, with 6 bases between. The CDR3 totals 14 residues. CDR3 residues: CASSYSGHNQPQHF. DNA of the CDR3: TGTGCCAGCAGTTACTCAGGGCACAATCAGCCCCAGCATTTT.

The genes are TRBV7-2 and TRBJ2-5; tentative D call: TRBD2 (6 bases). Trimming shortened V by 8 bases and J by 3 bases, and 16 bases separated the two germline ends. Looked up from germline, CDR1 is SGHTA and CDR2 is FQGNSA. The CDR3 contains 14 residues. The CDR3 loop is CASLSGGLEETQYF. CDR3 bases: TGTGCCAGCTTAAGTGGAGGGTTGGAAGAGACCCAGTACTTC. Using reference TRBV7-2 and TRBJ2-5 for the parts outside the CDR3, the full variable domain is GAGVSQSPSNKVTEKGKDVELRCDPISGHTALYWYRQSLGQGLEFLIYFQGNSAPDKSGLPSDRFSAERTGGSVSTLTIQRTQQEDSAVYLCASLSGGLEETQYFGPGTRLLVL.

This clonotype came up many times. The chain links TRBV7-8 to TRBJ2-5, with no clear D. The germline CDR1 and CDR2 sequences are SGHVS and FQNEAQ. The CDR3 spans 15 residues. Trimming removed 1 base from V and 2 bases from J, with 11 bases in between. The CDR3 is CASSLVADPQETQYF. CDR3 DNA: TGTGCCAGCAGCTTAGTGGCGGATCCTCAAGAGACCCAGTACTTC.

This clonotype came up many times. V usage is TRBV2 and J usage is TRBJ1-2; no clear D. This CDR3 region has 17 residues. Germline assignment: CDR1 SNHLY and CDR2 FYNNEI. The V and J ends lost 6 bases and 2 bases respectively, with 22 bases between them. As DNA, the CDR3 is TGTGCCAGCAGCTTCGGGCTTAGGACTAAGGCCAACTATGGCTACACCTTC. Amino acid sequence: CASSFGLRTKANYGYTF.

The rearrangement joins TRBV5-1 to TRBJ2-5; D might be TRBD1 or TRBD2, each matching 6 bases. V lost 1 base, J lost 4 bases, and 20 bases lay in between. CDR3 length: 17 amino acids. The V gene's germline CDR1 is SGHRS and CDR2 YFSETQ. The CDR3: CASSLMRGAPSRETQYF. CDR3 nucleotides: TGCGCCAGCAGCTTGATGAGGGGGGCCCCTTCAAGAGAGACCCAGTACTTC.

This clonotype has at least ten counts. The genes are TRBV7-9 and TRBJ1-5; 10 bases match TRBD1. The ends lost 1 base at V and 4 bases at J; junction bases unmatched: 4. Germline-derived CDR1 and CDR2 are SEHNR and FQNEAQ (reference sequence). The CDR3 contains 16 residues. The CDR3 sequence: CASSLGTGGKNQPQHF. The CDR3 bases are TGTGCCAGCAGCTTAGGGACAGGGGGTAAAAATCAGCCCCAGCATTTT.

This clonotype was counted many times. In DNA form, the CDR3 reads TGTGCCAGCAGCTCAGGGGCGGTGAACACTGAAGCTTTCTTT. Translating gives CASSSGAVNTEAFF. This chain joins TRBV12-3 or TRBV12-4 and TRBJ1-1, with a weak D call TRBD1 (6 bases). The V end lost 6 bases, the J end lost 0 bases, and 11 bases lay between the germline ends. The CDR3 sequence is 14 residues long.

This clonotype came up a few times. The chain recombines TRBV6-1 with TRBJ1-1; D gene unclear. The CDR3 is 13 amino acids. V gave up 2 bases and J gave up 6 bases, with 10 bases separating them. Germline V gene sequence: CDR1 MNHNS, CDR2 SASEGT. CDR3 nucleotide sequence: TGTGCCAGCAGTGAAATGGGAGGGCCTGAAGCTTTCTTT. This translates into CASSEMGGPEAFF.

The CDR3 nucleotides read TGTGCCAGCAGCTTAGCGGGCACACACTACGAGCAGTACTTC. Protein sequence: CASSLAGTHYEQYF. V gene TRBV7-8 combines with J gene TRBJ2-7; D is unresolved. Trimming stripped 0 bases from V and 3 bases from J, with 9 bases between. CDR1 SGHVS and CDR2 FQNEAQ come from the germline V gene. This CDR3 is built from 14 residues.

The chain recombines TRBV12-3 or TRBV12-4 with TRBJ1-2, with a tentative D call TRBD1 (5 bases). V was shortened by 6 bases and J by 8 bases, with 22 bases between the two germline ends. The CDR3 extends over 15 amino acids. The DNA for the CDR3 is TGTGCCAGCAGAGAGCACTGGGCAGGGTCTGGCGGCTACACCTTC. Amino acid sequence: CASREHWAGSGGYTF.

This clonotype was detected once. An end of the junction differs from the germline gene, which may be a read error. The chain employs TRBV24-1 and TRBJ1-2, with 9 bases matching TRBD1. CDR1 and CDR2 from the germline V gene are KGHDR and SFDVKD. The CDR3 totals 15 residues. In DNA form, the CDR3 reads TGCCCCACCAGTGATTCCGGGACAGGGAACTATGGCTACACCTTC. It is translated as CPTSDSGTGNYGYTF.

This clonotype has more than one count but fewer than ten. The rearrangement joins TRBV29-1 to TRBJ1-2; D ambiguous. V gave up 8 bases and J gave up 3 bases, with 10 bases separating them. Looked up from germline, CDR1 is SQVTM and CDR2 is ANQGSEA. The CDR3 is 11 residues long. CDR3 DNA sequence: TGCAGCTTGCACGCCGACTATGGCTACACCTTC. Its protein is CSLHADYGYTF.

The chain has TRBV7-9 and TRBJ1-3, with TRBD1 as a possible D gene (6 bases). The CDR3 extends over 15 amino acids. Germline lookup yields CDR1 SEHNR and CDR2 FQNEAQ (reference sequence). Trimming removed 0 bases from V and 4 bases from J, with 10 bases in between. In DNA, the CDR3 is TGTGCCAGCAGCTTAGCGGGGGGCGACGGAAACACCATATATTTT. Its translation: CASSLAGGDGNTIYF. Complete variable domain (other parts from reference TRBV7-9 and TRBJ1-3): DTGVSQNPRHKITKRGQNVTFRCDPISEHNRLYWYRQTLGQGPEFLTYFQNEAQLEKSRLLSDRFSAERPKGSFSTLEIQRTEQGDSAMYLCASSLAGGDGNTIYFGEGSWLTVV.

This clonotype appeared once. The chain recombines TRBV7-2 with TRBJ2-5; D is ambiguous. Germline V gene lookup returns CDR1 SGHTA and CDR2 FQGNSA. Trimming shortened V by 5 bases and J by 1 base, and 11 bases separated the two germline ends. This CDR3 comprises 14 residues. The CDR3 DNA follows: TGTGCCAGCAGCCCCGCCCCGGGCCAAGAGACCCAGTACTTC. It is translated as CASSPAPGQETQYF.

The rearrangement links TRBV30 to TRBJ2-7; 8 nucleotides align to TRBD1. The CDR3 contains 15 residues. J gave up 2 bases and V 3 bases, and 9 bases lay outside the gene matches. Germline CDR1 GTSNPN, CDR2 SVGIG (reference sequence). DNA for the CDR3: TGTGCCTGGAGACCTCCAGGGGGCAGTGCCTACGAGCAGTACTTC. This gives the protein CAWRPPGGSAYEQYF. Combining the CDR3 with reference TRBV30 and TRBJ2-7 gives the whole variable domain SQTIHQWPATLVQPVGSPLSLECTVEGTSNPNLYWYRQAAGRGLQLLFYSVGIGQISSEVPQNLSASRPQDRQFILSSKKLLLSDSGFYLCAWRPPGGSAYEQYFGPGTRLTVT.

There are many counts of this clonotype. The CDR3 loop reads CASGRAGDNSPLHF. CDR3 nucleotide sequence: TGTGCCAGCGGGAGAGCAGGGGATAATTCACCCCTCCACTTT. The chain carries TRBV28 and TRBJ1-6; D is perhaps TRBD1 (6 bases). Germline V gives CDR1 MDHEN, CDR2 SYDVKM. V was cut by 8 bases and J by 5 bases, with 13 bases left in between. The CDR3 is 14 amino acids.

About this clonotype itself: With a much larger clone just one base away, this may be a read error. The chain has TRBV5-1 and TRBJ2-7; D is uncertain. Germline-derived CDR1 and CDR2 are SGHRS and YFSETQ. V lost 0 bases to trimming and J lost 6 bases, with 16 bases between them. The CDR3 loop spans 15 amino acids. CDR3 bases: TGCGCCAGCAGCTTGGGATCGGGTCCCTTGGGCGAGCAGTACTTC. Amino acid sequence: CASSLGSGPLGEQYF.

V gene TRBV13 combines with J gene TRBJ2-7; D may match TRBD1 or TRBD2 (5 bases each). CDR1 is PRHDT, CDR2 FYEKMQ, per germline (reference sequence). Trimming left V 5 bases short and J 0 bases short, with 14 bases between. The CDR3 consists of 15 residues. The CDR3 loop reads CASSPPGTYSYEQYF. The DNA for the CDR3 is TGTGCCAGCAGCCCCCCCGGGACGTACTCCTACGAGCAGTACTTC. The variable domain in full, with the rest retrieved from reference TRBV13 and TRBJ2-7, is AAGVIQSPRHLIKEKRETATLKCYPIPRHDTVYWYQQGPGQDPQFLISFYEKMQSDKGSIPDRFSAQQFSDYHSELNMSSLELGDSALYFCASSPPGTYSYEQYFGPGTRLTVT.

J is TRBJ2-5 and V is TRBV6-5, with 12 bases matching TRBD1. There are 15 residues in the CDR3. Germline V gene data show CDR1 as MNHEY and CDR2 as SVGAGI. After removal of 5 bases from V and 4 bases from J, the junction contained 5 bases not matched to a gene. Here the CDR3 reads CASSTGTGGRETQYF. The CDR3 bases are TGTGCCAGCAGTACTGGGACAGGGGGCCGAGAGACCCAGTACTTC.

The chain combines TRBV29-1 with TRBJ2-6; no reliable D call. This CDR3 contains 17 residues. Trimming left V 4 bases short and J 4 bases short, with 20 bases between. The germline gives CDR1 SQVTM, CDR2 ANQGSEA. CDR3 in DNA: TGCAGCGTTGTGGGAACTACCCCGAACACCGGGGCCAACGTCCTGACTTTC. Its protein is CSVVGTTPNTGANVLTF.